The sequence of this TCR beta chain was determined in a study of T cell changes during pregnancy in multiple sclerosis. Repertoires were generated with immunoSEQ multiplex PCR, while TCRdb's copy carries only in-frame clones and drops some. The profile shows 90,000 to 120,000 clones, about 94% of them singletons. The germline gives CDR1 WNHNN, CDR2 SYGVQD (reference sequence). CDR3 length: 18 residues. Trimming removed 0 bases from V and 1 base from J, with 18 bases in between. This clone has a single count. This chain links TRBV10-1 with TRBJ2-5; TRBD1 might be the D (5 bases). The TCR sequence derives from a female donor with multiple sclerosis, enrolled in a pregnancy study. Sample: peripheral blood, taken before pregnancy. CDR3: CASSESKGREGAQETQYF. The CDR3 DNA reads TGCGCCAGCAGTGAGTCGAAGGGCAGGGAAGGAGCCCAAGAGACCCAGTACTTC.